Listed below are T cell receptor beta chains from one sample, sequenced in a study of a mutant IDH1 vaccine in newly diagnosed glioma. The table came from immunoSEQ multiplex PCR; TCRdb's copy has only in-frame clones and leaves some out. This sample has approximately 80,000 clones, with more than 85% found just once. Their antigens are not known. Sequenced here: PBMCs, sampled from a glioma patient whose treatment included an IDH1 peptide vaccine. The receptor set was obtained from a woman aged 50 to 60 with glioma. Each CDR3 is given with its conserved first and last residue. The D gene is left open where the match is weak. Clone size is not always given. Where it is, it says once, few, many or a class for expanded clones.

D gene,clone size,J gene,V gene,CDR3 protein,CDR3 DNA
TRBD1,-,TRBJ2-7,TRBV7-6,CASSSIRDRGPYEQYF,TGTGCCAGCAGCTCAATCCGGGACAGGGGGCCTTACGAGCAGTACTTC
-,-,TRBJ1-5,TRBV19,CASSISGGAKGNQPQHF,TGTGCCAGTAGTATCTCGGGGGGGGCGAAGGGCAATCAGCCCCAGCATTTT
-,once,TRBJ2-1,TRBV29-1,CSVETSSYNEQFF,TGCAGCGTTGAGACTAGCTCCTACAATGAGCAGTTCTTC
TRBD2,-,TRBJ2-5,TRBV2,CANTGASGSNQETQYF,TGTGCCAACACAGGGGCTAGCGGGAGCAACCAAGAGACCCAGTACTTC
TRBD2,-,TRBJ2-1,TRBV7-9,CASTPGAGVNEQFF,TGTGCCAGCACACCGGGAGCGGGAGTTAATGAGCAGTTCTTC
TRBD2,-,TRBJ2-1,TRBV7-9,CASSPRGILADYNEQFF,TGTGCCAGCAGCCCTAGGGGGATACTAGCGGACTACAATGAGCAGTTCTTC
-,-,TRBJ1-4,TRBV2,CASRPTNEKLFF,TGTGCCAGCAGGCCGACTAATGAAAAACTGTTTTTT
TRBD2,-,TRBJ2-1,TRBV6-6,CASSSPSGPDNEQFF,TGTGCCAGCAGTTCCCCTAGCGGGCCGGACAATGAGCAGTTCTTC
-,-,TRBJ1-4,TRBV2,CASSVGPQEKLFF,TGTGCCAGCAGTGTGGGCCCGCAGGAAAAACTGTTTTTT
-,-,TRBJ2-6,TRBV30,CAWSPSGANVLTF,TGTGCCTGGAGCCCCTCTGGGGCCAACGTCCTGACTTTC